A single sample is the source of the 22 T cell receptor beta chains below, sequenced in a study of identical twins. TCRdb re-called the 5' RACE reads through MiXCR, storing one row per CDR3 protein. Among roughly 690,000 distinct CDR3 sequences listed, less than 25% were seen once. These sequences were also reported in another study, on T cells expressing NK-cell markers.

Sequencing was done on a sample of PBMCs. These receptors were collected from a woman between 18 and 29 years old in good health.

CDR3 sequence: CASSHTGTGGDEQYF. DNA of the CDR3: TGTGCCAGCAGCCATACCGGGACAGGGGGGGACGAGCAGTACTTC. The chain carries TRBV7-9 and TRBJ2-7, with 11 bases that match TRBD1. CDR1 and CDR2 (germline): SEHNR, FQNEAQ (reference sequence). V trimming: 5 bases; J trimming: 5 bases; junction bases outside the gene matches: 8. This CDR3 contains 15 residues.

The CDR3 sequence is CASSVAGTGGAETQYF. Here the CDR3 DNA reads TGTGCCAGCAGCGTAGCAGGGACAGGGGGCGCCGAGACCCAGTACTTC. V usage is TRBV9 and J usage is TRBJ2-5; TRBD1 matches 12 bases. Germline CDR1 SGDLS, CDR2 YYNGEE. The J segment lost 5 bases and the V segment lost 0 bases, leaving 5 bases of the junction unmatched. The CDR3 has 16 amino acids.

This clonotype was observed a few times. The chain combines TRBV9 with TRBJ2-5; 13 bases fit TRBD2. V shed 3 bases and J 6 bases; nucleotides not matched to a gene: 8. Germline values: CDR1 SGDLS, CDR2 YYNGEE. The CDR3 length is 16 residues. The CDR3 sequence is CASSAGLAGVRQTQYF. In DNA, the CDR3 is TGTGCCAGCAGCGCAGGACTAGCGGGGGTTCGTCAGACCCAGTACTTC.

The CDR3 loop reads CASSTGTGVVGELFF. In DNA, the CDR3 is TGTGCCAGCAGTACCGGGACAGGGGTCGTCGGGGAGCTGTTTTTT. The rearrangement links TRBV5-6 to TRBJ2-2; 10 positions match TRBD1. Trimming removed 5 bases from V and 7 bases from J; junction bases left unmatched: 8. Germline CDR1 reads SGHDT; CDR2 reads YYEEEE. This CDR3 has 15 amino acids.

This clonotype has a handful of counts. J is TRBJ2-1 and V is TRBV20-1, with D unresolved. Germline loops: CDR1 DFQATT, CDR2 SNEGSKA (reference sequence). The CDR3 is made up of 16 amino acids. V gave up 1 base and J gave up 5 bases, with 18 bases separating them. CDR3 protein: CSARGRRDLKDNEQFF. In DNA, the CDR3 is TGCAGTGCTAGAGGCCGTAGGGATCTTAAGGACAATGAGCAGTTCTTC.

The table lists this clonotype with a few counts. As DNA, the CDR3 is TGTGCCAGCCCCGAAGCAGGGGTAAATGGCTACACCTTC. Its protein is CASPEAGVNGYTF. This sequence joins TRBV7-9 and TRBJ1-2; tentatively, D is TRBD1 (6 bases). Trimming shortened V by 8 bases and J by 6 bases, and 16 bases separated the two germline ends. From germline, CDR1 is SEHNR and CDR2 FQNEAQ (reference sequence). This CDR3 has 13 residues.

This clonotype occurred a few times. The CDR3 loop is CASSRIALDEQFF. CDR3 nucleotide sequence: TGTGCCAGCTCACGTATCGCCTTGGATGAGCAGTTCTTC. The chain has TRBV18 and TRBJ2-1, with unresolved D. V shed 4 bases and J shed 8 bases, with 12 bases lying between them. The CDR3 is made up of 13 amino acids. Germline CDR1 KGHSH, CDR2 LQKENI.

The sample holds a few counts of this clonotype. V gene TRBV5-1 combines with J gene TRBJ2-3, with 12 positions matching TRBD2. Germline trimming cut 3 bases from V and 5 bases from J; bases unmatched to any gene: 4. This CDR3 spans 15 amino acids. CDR1 is SGHRS, CDR2 YFSETQ, per germline. The CDR3 nucleotides read TGCGCCAGCAGCTCTCTAGCGGGAGGGCGAGATACGCAGTATTTT. Translating it yields CASSSLAGGRDTQYF. The full variable domain, in which reference TRBV5-1 and TRBJ2-3 provide the parts outside the CDR3, is KAGVTQTPRYLIKTRGQQVTLSCSPISGHRSVSWYQQTPGQGLQFLFEYFSETQRNKGNFPGRFSGRQFSNSRSEMNVSTLELGDSALYLCASSSLAGGRDTQYFGPGTRLTVL.

The chain recombines TRBV7-9 with TRBJ1-1, with a possible D match to TRBD1 (5 bases). Trimming pared 5 bases from V and 0 bases from J, leaving 10 bases between. The germline CDR1 and CDR2 sequences are SEHNR and FQNEAQ (reference sequence). The CDR3 length is 14 residues. The CDR3 is CASSRGGVNTEAFF. CDR3 nucleotides: TGTGCCAGCAGCCGTGGGGGAGTGAACACTGAAGCTTTCTTT.

This clonotype was picked up a small number of times. The chain combines TRBV2 with TRBJ1-2; TRBD1 matches at 7 bases. CDR3 length equals 14 residues. Germline loops: CDR1 SNHLY, CDR2 FYNNEI. V shed 2 bases, J shed 4 bases, and the junction held 4 bases outside the gene matches. CDR3 sequence reads: CASSERGQSYGYTF. Written as DNA, the CDR3 is TGTGCCAGCAGTGAAAGGGGGCAGAGCTATGGCTACACCTTC.

Only a few counts were recorded for this clonotype. The chain has TRBV9 and TRBJ2-1; 7 bases map to TRBD2. Trimming at V came to 1 base and at J to 6 bases, leaving 10 bases not matched to a gene. This CDR3 is built from 16 residues. Per the germline V gene, CDR1 is SGDLS and CDR2 is YYNGEE. CDR3 bases: TGTGCCAGCAGCGTATCTACGGGAGGACGGCCCAATGAGCAGTTCTTC. Translated: CASSVSTGGRPNEQFF. The variable domain in full, with the rest retrieved from reference TRBV9 and TRBJ2-1, is DSGVTQTPKHLITATGQRVTLRCSPRSGDLSVYWYQQSLDQGLQFLIQYYNGEERAKGNILERFSAQQFPDLHSELNLSSLELGDSALYFCASSVSTGGRPNEQFFGPGTRLTVL.

Ten or more counts support this clonotype. The rearrangement joins TRBV15 to TRBJ2-1, with D hard to call. The CDR3 is made up of 13 amino acids. Trimming removed 5 bases at V and 2 bases at J, with 7 bases between. Per the germline V gene, CDR1 is LNHNV and CDR2 is YYDKDF (reference sequence). CDR3 amino acids: CATSGDTYNEQFF. The CDR3 coding sequence is TGTGCCACCAGCGGGGATACCTACAATGAGCAGTTCTTC.

The chain is built from TRBV20-1 and TRBJ2-7; 7 positions match TRBD2. The CDR3 has 14 residues. Germline CDR1 is DFQATT and CDR2 is SNEGSKA (reference sequence). Germline trimming cut 0 bases from V and 1 base from J; bases unmatched to any gene: 3. The CDR3: CSARDRAGSYEQYF. CDR3 nucleotide sequence: TGCAGTGCTAGAGATAGAGCGGGGTCCTACGAGCAGTACTTC.

The V gene is TRBV20-1, the J gene TRBJ2-7, with 7 nucleotides matching TRBD2. The CDR3 is 12 residues long. Germline CDR1 DFQATT, CDR2 SNEGSKA (reference sequence). The junction had 5 bases not matched to a gene; V was cut back by 5 bases and J by 4 bases. Here the CDR3 DNA reads TGCAGTGCTCACGGCGGGAGTTACGAGCAGTACTTC. This gives the protein CSAHGGSYEQYF.

CDR3 DNA sequence: TGTGCCAGCTCACCTCGATTTGGACAGCAAGAGACCCAGTACTTC. Protein: CASSPRFGQQETQYF. The chain recombines TRBV18 with TRBJ2-5; tentatively, D is TRBD1 (6 bases). Per germline, CDR1 KGHSH and CDR2 LQKENI. V lost 3 bases and J lost 2, with 13 bases in between. The CDR3 runs to 15 residues.

The genes are TRBV20-1 and TRBJ2-3; TRBD2 aligns across 10 bases. CDR3 length: 16 residues. From germline, CDR1 is DFQATT and CDR2 SNEGSKA (reference sequence). With 0 bases clipped from V and 6 bases from J, the junction kept 9 bases outside the gene matches. For the CDR3, the DNA is TGCAGTGCTAGAGATCCCAGCGGGAGGGCCCTTGATACGCAGTATTTT. Translation: CSARDPSGRALDTQYF.

This clonotype occurred a few times. The chain couples TRBV12-3 or TRBV12-4 to TRBJ1-1; the D gene is possibly TRBD1 (6 bases). V was shortened by 2 bases and J by 7 bases, with 14 bases between the two germline ends. The length of the CDR3 is 14 residues. The CDR3 loop is CASSLTWGQGEAFF. CDR3 nucleotides: TGTGCCAGCAGTTTAACATGGGGACAAGGTGAAGCTTTCTTT.

This clonotype came up many times. The rearrangement joins TRBV20-1 to TRBJ2-2; 9 bases match TRBD1. This CDR3 region has 16 residues. The V and J ends lost 1 base and 2 bases, in that order; junction bases with no gene match: 5. The germline CDR1 and CDR2 sequences are DFQATT and SNEGSKA (reference sequence). DNA of the CDR3: TGCAGTGCTAGAGGGGTGGGACAGGGAAACACCGGGGAGCTGTTTTTT. Translated, it gives CSARGVGQGNTGELFF.

This clonotype was observed a few times. J is TRBJ2-1 and V is TRBV5-1; D is unresolved. V was clipped by 5 bases and J by 6 bases, with 12 bases between them. Germline-derived CDR1 and CDR2 are SGHRS and YFSETQ. The CDR3 runs 13 residues. The DNA for the CDR3 is TGCGCCAGCAGAGCTCTAGGAATCAATGAGCAGTTCTTC. This sequence encodes CASRALGINEQFF.

The J gene is TRBJ2-6, the V gene TRBV9; no clear D. In germline, CDR1 is SGDLS, CDR2 YYNGEE. The CDR3 has 14 amino acids. V shed 4 bases and J shed 7 bases, with 12 bases lying between them. The CDR3 sequence: CASSPGPNANVLTF. As DNA, the CDR3 is TGTGCCAGCAGCCCAGGACCGAATGCCAACGTCCTGACTTTC.

The chain links TRBV5-5 to TRBJ1-5; 7 nucleotides match TRBD1. CDR1 is SGHKS, CDR2 YYEKEE, per germline (reference sequence). The length of the CDR3 is 15 residues. V shed 3 bases and J 1 base; nucleotides not matched to a gene: 4. CDR3 region: CASSWTGQSNQPQHF. In DNA, the CDR3 is TGTGCCAGCAGCTGGACAGGTCAGAGCAATCAGCCCCAGCATTTT.

This chain joins TRBV5-1 and TRBJ2-7; no definite D call. From germline, CDR1 is SGHRS and CDR2 YFSETQ. The CDR3 length is 11 residues. V was cut by 4 bases and J by 7 bases, with 9 bases left in between. CDR3 DNA: TGCGCCAGCAGCCCCCCGAGGGAGCAGTACTTC. Its translation is CASSPPREQYF.